The 15 T cell receptor beta chains in this list originate from one sample, sequenced in a study of T cells in women clearing cervical HPV infection. Measured with immunoSEQ multiplex PCR; TCRdb has only the in-frame clones, and not every one. This table holds 40,000 or so clones. The material sequenced was blood buffy coat. These receptors all come from a woman between 18 and 70 years old with a cervical HPV16 infection that either progressed to CIN3+ or cleared (not recorded which).

In regard to this clone: The CDR3 end falls 3 residues outside the read, so it is completed with the germline J gene. V gene TRBV7-3 combines with J gene TRBJ2-6; D not resolved. V was trimmed by 5 bases and J by 0 bases, leaving 5 bases between them. Germline V gene data show CDR1 as SGHTA and CDR2 as FQGTGA. The CDR3 totals 14 residues. CDR3: CASSERSGANVLTF. CDR3 DNA (partial): TGTGCCAGCAGCGAGCGCTCTGGGGCCAACGTC.

About this clone: The read is 3 residues too short to cover the CDR3 end, so that end is filled in from the germline J gene. This chain connects TRBV19 to TRBJ1-2, with D maybe TRBD1 (5 bases). The CDR3 contains 15 residues. Germline lookup yields CDR1 LNHDA and CDR2 SQIVND (reference sequence). The covered CDR3 bases are TGTGCCAGTAGGACCGGGACTAGCTCCTACAATGAC. Its protein product is CASRTGTSSYND. The whole CDR3 sequence is CASRTGTSSYNDYTF.

Comments on this clone: The CDR3 goes on 3 residues after the read ends, and that part is filled in from the germline J gene. This chain links TRBV20-1 with TRBJ1-4; 8 nucleotides align to TRBD1. Germline CDR1 reads DFQATT; CDR2 reads SNEGSKA (reference sequence). The CDR3 sequence is 15 residues long. The trim removed 3 bases at V and 0 bases at J, leaving 3 bases unmatched. CDR3 DNA, as far as it was read: TGCAGTGCTAGTCAGGGGGCCGCAACTAATGAAAAA. As protein: CSASQGAATNEK. The whole CDR3 is CSASQGAATNEKLFF.

Worth noting for this clone: The CDR3 is cut off 3 residues early in the read; its end comes from the germline J gene. The chain employs TRBV18 and TRBJ2-5; D remains unclear. This CDR3 is built from 14 residues. V was pared by 1 base and J by 5 bases, with 11 bases between. Germline loops: CDR1 KGHSH, CDR2 LQKENI. The covered CDR3 bases are TGTGCCAGCTCACCACAGGGTGGATGGGAGACC. The encoded protein is CASSPQGGWET. The complete CDR3 sequence is CASSPQGGWETQYF.

As to this clone: The read terminates 3 residues ahead of where the CDR3 ends, so the germline J gene completes it. The chain is built from TRBV7-2 and TRBJ1-1, with TRBD1 as a possible D gene (6 bases). Germline CDR1 is SGHTA and CDR2 is FQGNSA. The length of the CDR3 is 14 residues. V was pared by 8 bases and J by 4 bases, with 17 bases between. The DNA read from the CDR3 is TGTGCCAGCGGTAGGGGGGGCGAGGGCACTGAA. Translating it yields CASGRGGEGTE. The whole CDR3 region reads CASGRGGEGTEAFF.

CDR3 amino acids: CASSSTSGGINEQFF. The sequenced CDR3 bases are TGTGCCAGCAGCTCGACTAGCGGGGGGATCAATGAG. The chain employs TRBV7-3 and TRBJ2-1, with TRBD2 identical over 13 bases. The sequence runs out 3 residues before the end of the CDR3; the remainder is reconstructed from the germline J gene. The CDR3 spans 15 residues. Germline assignment: CDR1 SGHTA and CDR2 FQGTGA. Losses at the gene ends were 4 bases for V and 6 bases for J; bases not matched to a gene: 3.

This chain's CDR3 is CSAARPGTGGSGNTIYF. Partial CDR3 DNA: TGCAGTGCTGCCCGCCCCGGGACAGGGGGCTCTGGAAACACC. The chain carries TRBV20-1 and TRBJ1-3, with TRBD1 matching over 11 bases. The read terminates 3 residues ahead of where the CDR3 ends, so the germline J gene completes it. The CDR3 sequence is 17 residues long. The germline V gene encodes CDR1 DFQATT and CDR2 SNEGSKA (reference sequence). Losses at the gene ends were 5 bases for V and 0 bases for J; bases not matched to a gene: 9.

On this clone: The sequence runs out 3 residues before the end of the CDR3; the remainder is reconstructed from the germline J gene. This sequence joins TRBV20-1 and TRBJ2-3, with D uncertain. Trimming took 4 bases from V and 4 from J, leaving 6 bases between them. Germline values: CDR1 DFQATT, CDR2 SNEGSKA (reference sequence). CDR3 size: 11 residues. Partial CDR3 DNA: TGCAGTGCTATTACTTCAGATACG. Protein product: CSAITSDT. The full CDR3 is CSAITSDTQYF.

Points on this clone: The read terminates 3 residues before the CDR3 end, so the remaining end is supplied by the germline J gene. The chain employs TRBV24-1 and TRBJ2-6, with D possibly being TRBD2 (6 bases). V lost 5 bases and J lost 2, with 9 bases in between. Germline CDR1 KGHDR, CDR2 SFDVKD. This CDR3 is 15 amino acids long. CDR3 sequence: CATSGAGTGANVLTF. Partial CDR3 DNA: TGTGCCACCAGTGGTGCGGGGACTGGGGCCAACGTC.

In regard to this clone: The missing CDR3 end, 3 residues past where the read stops, is filled in from the germline J gene. The chain employs TRBV6-2 or TRBV6-3 and TRBJ1-6; no definite D call. Germline V lookup: CDR1 MNHEY, CDR2 SVGEGT. The germline V and J ends were trimmed by 1 base and 1 base, with 11 bases remaining between them. The CDR3 runs to 17 residues. CDR3 DNA (partial): TGTGCCAGCAGTTACTACCTGAGCGGATCCTATAATTCACCC. Residues: CASSYYLSGSYNSP. The whole CDR3 is CASSYYLSGSYNSPLHF.

With respect to this clone: Read data end 3 residues before the CDR3 end; the end is taken from the germline J gene. The chain joins TRBV2 to TRBJ2-1, with 10 positions matching TRBD2. From germline, CDR1 is SNHLY and CDR2 FYNNEI. Trimming cost V 1 base and J 0 bases; bases outside gene matches: 6. This CDR3 contains 18 residues. Partial CDR3 DNA: TGTGCCAGCAGTGAAGTAGCGGGGGGTCATAACTCCTACAATGAG. Amino acid sequence: CASSEVAGGHNSYNE. The CDR3 in full is CASSEVAGGHNSYNEQFF.

For this clone: Read data end 3 residues before the CDR3 end; the end is taken from the germline J gene. The V gene is TRBV13, the J gene TRBJ2-3; 7 bases line up with TRBD1. V shed 4 bases and J 1 base; nucleotides not matched to a gene: 5. The germline V gene encodes CDR1 PRHDT and CDR2 FYEKMQ (reference sequence). The CDR3 has 15 residues. The sequenced part of the CDR3 DNA is TGTGCCAGCAGCTACGACAGGGTTCGCACAGATACG. Amino acid sequence: CASSYDRVRTDT. The entire CDR3 protein reads CASSYDRVRTDTQYF. The complete variable domain, with remaining parts taken from reference TRBV13 and TRBJ2-3, reads AAGVIQSPRHLIKEKRETATLKCYPIPRHDTVYWYQQGPGQDPQFLISFYEKMQSDKGSIPDRFSAQQFSDYHSELNMSSLELGDSALYFCASSYDRVRTDTQYFGPGTRLTVL.

Of note for this clone: Read coverage stops 3 residues before the CDR3 terminus; the germline J gene supplies the remainder. The chain links TRBV30 to TRBJ1-4; the D is unclear. There are 13 residues in the CDR3. CDR1 and CDR2 from the germline V gene are GTSNPN and SVGIG (reference sequence). CDR3 amino acids: CAWDPTGNSPLFF. Partial CDR3 DNA: TGTGCCTGGGATCCGACGGGGAATTCACCA.

Concerning this clone: The read is 3 residues too short to cover the CDR3 end, so that end is filled in from the germline J gene. V usage is TRBV20-1 and J usage is TRBJ2-7; no clear D gene. Trimming took off 1 base at V and 3 bases at J, with 4 bases between the two ends. Germline V lookup: CDR1 DFQATT, CDR2 SNEGSKA (reference sequence). The CDR3 is made up of 11 amino acids. CDR3 DNA (partial): TGCAGTGCTAGAGCCAGCTACGAG. This encodes CSARASYE. The full CDR3 protein is CSARASYEQYF.

Turning to this clone: The read finishes 3 residues shy of the CDR3 end, and the germline J gene is used to complete it. V usage is TRBV7-2 and J usage is TRBJ2-1; 7 nucleotides match TRBD2. CDR1 and CDR2 from the germline V gene are SGHTA and FQGNSA. Germline trimming cut 0 bases from V and 7 bases from J; bases unmatched to any gene: 9. This CDR3 has 16 amino acids. CDR3 sequence reads: CASSLASASGENEQFF. The covered CDR3 bases are TGTGCCAGCAGCTTAGCAAGCGCTAGCGGAGAAAATGAG.